Below are 32 T cell receptor beta chains sequenced from a single sample in a study of cytomegalovirus exposure and HLA in healthy donors. Researchers ran the PCR with 60 Vbeta and 13 Jbeta primers. Generated by immunoSEQ multiplex PCR, the TCRdb table keeps only in-frame clones and is missing some. The table lists fewer than 200,000 clones, 80% to 90% of them singletons. The sample taken for sequencing was PBMCs. The receptors originated from a young woman in good health and CMV-seronegative.

Here the CDR3 reads CASSRTSVVLVQDTQYF. CDR3 DNA sequence: TGTGCCAGCAGCCGGACTAGCGTTGTTTTGGTCCAAGATACGCAGTATTTT. The chain uses TRBV27 and TRBJ2-3; TRBD2 aligns across 9 bases. Trimming cost V 6 bases and J 5 bases; bases outside gene matches: 15. The CDR3 is made up of 17 amino acids. Germline CDR1 reads MNHEY; CDR2 reads SMNVEV (reference sequence).

The chain employs TRBV11-2 and TRBJ2-7; D not resolved. CDR3 length equals 12 residues. The ends were cut back, 5 bases at V and 5 bases at J, with 10 bases in the middle. Germline CDR1 and CDR2: SGHAT and FQNNGV. The DNA for the CDR3 is TGTGCCAGCAGCCCCGACAAGAACGAGCAGTACTTC. Residues: CASSPDKNEQYF.

The gene calls are TRBV28 and TRBJ2-7, with 13 positions matching TRBD2. Germline V CDR1 and CDR2: MDHEN, SYDVKM. The CDR3 covers 20 residues. V trimming: 7 bases; J trimming: 0 bases; junction bases outside the gene matches: 18. The CDR3 DNA reads TGTGCCAGCAATACTTTAGGACTAGCGGGAGAGGCCAGCAGCTCCTACGAGCAGTACTTC. Amino acid sequence: CASNTLGLAGEASSSYEQYF.

This chain links TRBV13 with TRBJ2-7; TRBD2 matches at 13 bases. V lost 5 bases, J lost 3 bases, and 4 bases stayed unmatched. The CDR3 sequence is 15 residues long. The V gene's germline CDR1 is PRHDT and CDR2 FYEKMQ (reference sequence). This chain's CDR3 is CASSGTSGKRYEQYF. The CDR3 DNA reads as TGTGCCAGCAGCGGGACTAGCGGGAAGCGCTACGAGCAGTACTTC.

The chain combines TRBV19 with TRBJ2-2, with 10 bases fitting TRBD1. CDR1 LNHDA and CDR2 SQIVND come from the germline V gene (reference sequence). V dropped 9 bases and J dropped 6; count of bases not matched to a gene: 10. CDR3 length equals 15 residues. The CDR3 spells CASGGDRGGSGELFF. The CDR3 DNA follows: TGTGCCAGCGGCGGGGACAGGGGAGGGTCCGGGGAGCTGTTTTTT.

J is TRBJ2-5 and V is TRBV18, with a possible D match to TRBD2 (7 bases). This CDR3 is built from 14 residues. CDR1 KGHSH and CDR2 LQKENI come from the germline V gene. Trimming removed 2 bases at V and 1 base at J, with 8 bases between. CDR3 residues: CASSPGGAQETQYF. For the CDR3, the DNA is TGTGCCAGCTCACCAGGGGGGGCCCAAGAGACCCAGTACTTC.

This clone was observed a few times. The chain couples TRBV2 to TRBJ2-7, with D perhaps matching TRBD1 (8 bases). This CDR3 is built from 15 residues. The V gene's germline CDR1 is SNHLY and CDR2 FYNNEI. Trimming cost V 6 bases and J 7 bases, with 22 bases left between them. In DNA, the CDR3 is TGTGCCAGCAGCCCACAGGGGGGGAGACCTTTGGAGCAGTACTTC. Amino acids: CASSPQGGRPLEQYF.

This clone has just one count. V usage is TRBV7-3 and J usage is TRBJ2-7; 9 nucleotides align to TRBD1. This CDR3 has 15 residues. V lost 5 bases to trimming and J lost 3 bases; unmatched junction nucleotides: 8. Germline V lookup: CDR1 SGHTA, CDR2 FQGTGA. CDR3 DNA: TGTGCCAGCAGCAAGGACAGGGGAGAGATCTACGAGCAGTACTTC. It specifies CASSKDRGEIYEQYF.

The chain carries TRBV5-1 and TRBJ2-1; 7 nucleotides align to TRBD1. This CDR3 has 14 amino acids. J was trimmed by 4 bases and V by 2 bases; bases with no gene match: 3. Germline V gene lookup returns CDR1 SGHRS and CDR2 YFSETQ. This CDR3 reads CASSLEGQYNEQFF. CDR3 nucleotides: TGCGCCAGCAGCTTAGAGGGACAGTACAATGAGCAGTTCTTC.

V usage is TRBV10-3 and J usage is TRBJ2-5; 7 bases match TRBD2. The DNA end favors TRBJ2-7, so the J call may be wrong. CDR1 and CDR2 (germline): ENHRY, SYGVKD. This CDR3 region has 17 residues. In DNA, the CDR3 is TGTGCCATCAGTGATCACCCAGGGCGGGAGCAGTCCTACGAGCAGTACTTC. Protein product: CAISDHPGREQSYEQYF.

This clone has a handful of counts. This chain joins TRBV6-1 and TRBJ2-1; D gene uncertain. Germline V lookup: CDR1 MNHNS, CDR2 SASEGT. The length of the CDR3 is 12 residues. Trimming took off 5 bases at V and 4 bases at J, with 6 bases between the two ends. CDR3 in amino acids: CASSNFYNEQFF. The DNA of the CDR3 is TGTGCCAGCAGTAACTTTTACAATGAGCAGTTCTTC.

This sequence joins TRBV21-1 and TRBJ2-5; TRBD2 was called by the table and not checked on the DNA. TRBV21-1 is described as a pseudogene. CDR3 length: 15 amino acids. In DNA, the CDR3 is TGTGCCAGCAGACGCGGGGAGGGCCGGAAGGAGACCCAGTACTTC. As protein: CASRRGEGRKETQYF.

The chain uses TRBV19 and TRBJ1-1, with TRBD1 matching over 10 bases. The V gene's germline CDR1 is LNHDA and CDR2 SQIVND (reference sequence). V trimming: 5 bases; J trimming: 0 bases; junction bases outside the gene matches: 3. CDR3 length equals 15 residues. The CDR3: CASSPDRGMNTEAFF. In DNA form, the CDR3 reads TGTGCCAGTAGTCCGGACAGGGGGATGAACACTGAAGCTTTCTTT.

This chain uses TRBV27 with TRBJ1-2; 8 bases agree with TRBD1. Germline V gene lookup returns CDR1 MNHEY and CDR2 SMNVEV (reference sequence). V was clipped by 6 bases and J by 2 bases; unmatched bases: 8. This CDR3 region has 15 residues. This CDR3 reads CASSPRGRENYGYTF. Written as DNA, the CDR3 is TGTGCCAGCAGCCCCAGGGGGCGAGAGAACTATGGCTACACCTTC.

The rearrangement links TRBV5-6 to TRBJ2-7; D possibly corresponds to TRBD1 (6 bases). Germline V gives CDR1 SGHDT, CDR2 YYEEEE. The CDR3 spans 14 residues. V was clipped by 1 base and J by 1 base, with 9 bases between them. The CDR3 loop is CASSLIQGSYEQYF. CDR3 sequence (DNA): TGTGCCAGCAGCTTGATCCAGGGGTCCTACGAGCAGTACTTC.

There are a few counts of this clone. The chain employs TRBV4-2 and TRBJ2-1; 12 nucleotides match TRBD2. Germline V gene data show CDR1 as LGHNA and CDR2 as YNFKEQ. V trimming: 5 bases; J trimming: 7 bases; junction bases outside the gene matches: 9. The CDR3 totals 16 residues. CDR3 residues: CASSSTTLAGGNEQFF. CDR3 nucleotides: TGTGCCAGCAGCTCGACTACGCTAGCGGGAGGGAATGAGCAGTTCTTC.

The rearrangement joins TRBV11-2 to TRBJ2-1, with a tentative D call TRBD1 (6 bases). The CDR3 consists of 16 residues. Germline CDR1 reads SGHAT; CDR2 reads FQNNGV. V was clipped by 0 bases and J by 2 bases, with 11 bases between them. The CDR3 loop is CASSLDTGWTYNEQFF. The CDR3 bases are TGTGCCAGCAGCTTAGACACAGGGTGGACCTACAATGAGCAGTTCTTC. Full variable domain (outside the CDR3, taken from reference TRBV11-2 and TRBJ2-1): EAGVAQSPRYKIIEKRQSVAFWCNPISGHATLYWYQQILGQGPKLLIQFQNNGVVDDSQLPKDRFSAERLKGVDSTLKIQPAKLEDSAVYLCASSLDTGWTYNEQFFGPGTRLTVL.

CDR3 sequence reads: CASSLNRDTEAFF. The DNA of the CDR3 is TGCGCCAGCAGCTTGAACAGGGACACTGAAGCTTTCTTT. The chain is built from TRBV5-1 and TRBJ1-1, with D maybe TRBD1 (6 bases). The V end lost 1 base, the J end lost 3 bases, and 7 bases lay between the germline ends. The CDR3 covers 13 residues. Germline loops: CDR1 SGHRS, CDR2 YFSETQ.

The CDR3 reads CASSSQAAGGVNNEQFF. The CDR3 nucleotides read TGTGCCAGTAGTTCCCAAGCCGCGGGAGGCGTAAACAATGAGCAGTTCTTC. This rearrangement joins TRBV19 to TRBJ2-1; 8 bases are a match to TRBD2. V trimming: 5 bases; J trimming: 5 bases; junction bases outside the gene matches: 14. This CDR3 is built from 17 residues. The germline gives CDR1 LNHDA, CDR2 SQIVND (reference sequence).

This clone was seen a single time. The chain is built from TRBV7-9 and TRBJ1-1; D might be TRBD1 (6 bases). Trimming cost V 3 bases and J 2 bases, with 13 bases left between them. The CDR3 has 15 residues. Germline V gene data show CDR1 as SEHNR and CDR2 as FQNEAQ (reference sequence). The CDR3 DNA follows: TGTGCCAGCAGCTTCGACAGGTCCAGCAACACTGAAGCTTTCTTT. Residues: CASSFDRSSNTEAFF. Combining the CDR3 with reference TRBV7-9 and TRBJ1-1 gives the whole variable domain DTGVSQNPRHKITKRGQNVTFRCDPISEHNRLYWYRQTLGQGPEFLTYFQNEAQLEKSRLLSDRFSAERPKGSFSTLEIQRTEQGDSAMYLCASSFDRSSNTEAFFGQGTRLTVV.

The chain links TRBV7-8 to TRBJ2-5; TRBD2 might be the D (6 bases). The J call may be incorrect, as the DNA end agrees better with TRBJ2-7. Germline V gene data show CDR1 as SGHVS and CDR2 as FQNEAQ. The CDR3 has 17 amino acids. CDR3: CASSYVWAGGDPYEQYF. The CDR3 nucleotides read TGTGCCAGCAGCTATGTTTGGGCAGGCGGGGATCCATACGAGCAGTACTTC.

This rearrangement joins TRBV27 to TRBJ2-2, with 7 nucleotides matching TRBD2. Trimming took 4 bases from V and 7 from J; bases not matched to a gene: 3. Germline V gives CDR1 MNHEY, CDR2 SMNVEV (reference sequence). CDR3 size: 13 residues. As DNA, the CDR3 is TGTGCCAGCAGTTGGAGGGAGGGCGGGGAGCTGTTTTTT. Amino acid sequence: CASSWREGGELFF.

V is TRBV7-9 and J is TRBJ2-3; D gene unclear. V gave up 5 bases and J gave up 0 bases, with 9 bases separating them. The CDR3 is 14 amino acids. Germline V lookup: CDR1 SEHNR, CDR2 FQNEAQ (reference sequence). DNA of the CDR3: TGTGCCAGCAGCCTGAGAGAAAGCACAGATACGCAGTATTTT. Its protein is CASSLRESTDTQYF.

The chain uses TRBV5-5 and TRBJ1-3, with D hard to call. The V gene lost 1 base and the J gene lost 2 bases, with 10 bases spanning the gap. The length of the CDR3 is 15 residues. Germline CDR1 is SGHKS and CDR2 is YYEKEE (reference sequence). CDR3: CASSLTDSAGNTIYF. The CDR3 region has the DNA TGTGCCAGCAGCTTGACGGACTCGGCTGGAAACACCATATATTTT.

The chain uses TRBV9 and TRBJ2-3; D possibly corresponds to TRBD2 (7 bases). The V end lost 0 bases, the J end lost 4 bases, and 9 bases lay between the germline ends. CDR1 SGDLS and CDR2 YYNGEE come from the germline V gene. This CDR3 has 14 amino acids. The CDR3 sequence: CASSVGGGADTQYF. The CDR3 nucleotides read TGTGCCAGCAGCGTAGGAGGGGGGGCAGATACGCAGTATTTT. Together with reference TRBV9 and TRBJ2-3, the CDR3 gives the full variable domain: DSGVTQTPKHLITATGQRVTLRCSPRSGDLSVYWYQQSLDQGLQFLIQYYNGEERAKGNILERFSAQQFPDLHSELNLSSLELGDSALYFCASSVGGGADTQYFGPGTRLTVL.

The chain employs TRBV19 and TRBJ2-1; 8 nucleotides agree with TRBD1. This CDR3 spans 14 amino acids. With 10 bases clipped from V and 1 base from J, the junction kept 6 bases outside the gene matches. Germline V gene data show CDR1 as LNHDA and CDR2 as SQIVND (reference sequence). CDR3 in amino acids: CATNRDRSYNEQFF. The CDR3, as DNA: TGTGCCACAAACCGGGACAGGTCCTACAATGAGCAGTTCTTC.

This clone was picked up a small number of times. V gene TRBV19 combines with J gene TRBJ2-5; 7 nucleotides line up with TRBD2. The V segment lost 6 bases and the J segment 5 bases; nucleotides outside the gene matches: 0. Germline V CDR1 and CDR2: LNHDA, SQIVND (reference sequence). This CDR3 has 11 residues. The CDR3 DNA reads TGTGCCAGTAGGCGGGAGGAGACCCAGTACTTC. Translated, it gives CASRREETQYF.

The chain is built from TRBV7-8 and TRBJ1-1; TRBD1 is a possible D gene (5 bases). The germline V gene has CDR1 SGHVS and CDR2 FQNEAQ. The CDR3 consists of 19 residues. V was shortened by 5 bases and J by 0 bases, with 25 bases between the two germline ends. The CDR3 bases are TGTGCCAGCAGCGACGACAGATCCCGTCAAGGAGTTATGAACACTGAAGCTTTCTTT. It encodes CASSDDRSRQGVMNTEAFF.

The chain has TRBV29-1 and TRBJ1-1, with D unclear. CDR1 is SQVTM, CDR2 ANQGSEA, per germline. The CDR3 covers 13 residues. V was trimmed by 6 bases and J by 4 bases, leaving 15 bases between them. The CDR3 here is CSVRAQAGTEAFF. CDR3 coding DNA: TGCAGCGTAAGGGCCCAGGCGGGCACTGAAGCTTTCTTT.

The chain is built from TRBV11-2 and TRBJ2-1; possibly TRBD1 for D (6 bases). Trimming shortened V by 0 bases and J by 6 bases, and 18 bases separated the two germline ends. Germline V gives CDR1 SGHAT, CDR2 FQNNGV. The CDR3 covers 17 residues. The CDR3 DNA is TGTGCCAGCAGCTTAGATCTAATACAGGGTAGGGTCAATGAGCAGTTCTTC. Amino acid sequence: CASSLDLIQGRVNEQFF.

J is TRBJ2-1 and V is TRBV2, with 9 bases lining up with TRBD2. The germline gives CDR1 SNHLY, CDR2 FYNNEI. CDR3 length equals 13 residues. V was clipped by 8 bases and J by 8 bases; unmatched bases: 7. CDR3 protein: CASGIAGEHEQFF. DNA of the CDR3: TGTGCCAGCGGAATAGCGGGAGAGCATGAGCAGTTCTTC.

This chain uses TRBV11-2 with TRBJ2-7; 7 bases agree with TRBD1. The CDR3 covers 13 residues. Trimming removed 6 bases from V and 4 bases from J; junction bases left unmatched: 6. Germline values: CDR1 SGHAT, CDR2 FQNNGV. DNA of the CDR3: TGTGCCAGCAGAAGGGGGCTGGAATACGAGCAGTACTTC. Translation: CASRRGLEYEQYF.